Listed here is a single T cell receptor (beta chain). Its target is unknown. Time point noted: pretreatment peripheral blood. There were between 1 and 8 samples from each patient, taken pretreatment and on-treatment. V was pared by 5 bases and J by 9 bases, with 7 bases of the junction left unmatched. Germline V gene lookup returns CDR1 SGHTA and CDR2 FQGNSA. The CDR3 extends over 15 amino acids. These data are taken from a study of PD-L1 blockade in urothelial cancer. Study overall: Males with bladder-origin urothelial cancer constituted about 90% of the roughly 30 patients. Findings and caveats of the study: Durable-benefit patients showed greater tumor-associated blood clone expansion at 3 weeks.

Every PCR received spiked-in synthetic TCR analog templates. The method was immunoSEQ multiplex PCR; TCRdb's version includes in-frame clones alone and lacks a portion of them. The table shows 40,000 to 60,000 clones, with about 86% occurring only once. The clonotype was recovered from an older man with urothelial cancer. Sequencing used PBMCs, obtained around atezolizumab (anti-PD-L1) treatment. This chain joins TRBV7-2 and TRBJ2-1, with 13 bases fitting TRBD2. CDR3 loop: CASSILAGGRSEQFF. The CDR3 nucleotides read TGTGCCAGCAGCATACTAGCGGGAGGGCGTAGTGAGCAGTTCTTC.